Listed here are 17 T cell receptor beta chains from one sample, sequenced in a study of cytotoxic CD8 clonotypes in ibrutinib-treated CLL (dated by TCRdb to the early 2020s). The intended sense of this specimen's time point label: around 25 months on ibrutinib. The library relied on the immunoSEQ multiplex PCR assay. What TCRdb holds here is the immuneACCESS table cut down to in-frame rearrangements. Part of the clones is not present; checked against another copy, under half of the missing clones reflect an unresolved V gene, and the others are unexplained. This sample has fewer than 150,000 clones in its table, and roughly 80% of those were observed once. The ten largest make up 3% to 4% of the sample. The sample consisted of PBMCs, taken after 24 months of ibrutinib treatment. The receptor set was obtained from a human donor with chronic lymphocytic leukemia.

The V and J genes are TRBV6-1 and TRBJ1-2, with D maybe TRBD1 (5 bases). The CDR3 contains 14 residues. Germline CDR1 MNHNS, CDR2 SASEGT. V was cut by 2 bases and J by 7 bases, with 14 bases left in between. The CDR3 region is CASSESVWGSGYTF. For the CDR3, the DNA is TGTGCCAGCAGTGAATCAGTATGGGGGTCTGGCTACACCTTC.

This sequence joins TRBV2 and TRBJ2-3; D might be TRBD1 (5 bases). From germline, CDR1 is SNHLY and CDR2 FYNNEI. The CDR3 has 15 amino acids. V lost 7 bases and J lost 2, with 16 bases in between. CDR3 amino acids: CASKPRQQTTDTQYF. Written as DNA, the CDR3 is TGTGCCAGCAAGCCTAGACAGCAGACCACAGATACGCAGTATTTT.

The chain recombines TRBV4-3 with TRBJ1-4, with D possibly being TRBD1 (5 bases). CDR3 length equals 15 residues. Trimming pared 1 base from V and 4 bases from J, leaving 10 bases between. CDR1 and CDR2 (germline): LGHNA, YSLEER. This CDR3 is CASSQGGGFNEKLFF. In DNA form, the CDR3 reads TGCGCCAGCAGCCAAGGGGGGGGGTTTAATGAAAAACTGTTTTTT.

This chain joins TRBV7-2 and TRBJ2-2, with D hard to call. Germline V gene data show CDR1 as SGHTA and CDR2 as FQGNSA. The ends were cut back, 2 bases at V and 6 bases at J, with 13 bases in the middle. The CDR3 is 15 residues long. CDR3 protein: CASSLTGVTPGELFF. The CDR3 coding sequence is TGTGCCAGCAGCTTAACGGGCGTAACCCCCGGGGAGCTGTTTTTT.

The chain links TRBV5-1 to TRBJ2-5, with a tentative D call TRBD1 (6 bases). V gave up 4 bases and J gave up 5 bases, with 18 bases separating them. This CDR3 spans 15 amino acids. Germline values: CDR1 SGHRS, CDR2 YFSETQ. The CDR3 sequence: CASSEIQGRTETQYF. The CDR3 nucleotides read TGCGCCAGCAGCGAAATACAGGGTAGGACGGAGACCCAGTACTTC. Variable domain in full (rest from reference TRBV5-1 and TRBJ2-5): KAGVTQTPRYLIKTRGQQVTLSCSPISGHRSVSWYQQTPGQGLQFLFEYFSETQRNKGNFPGRFSGRQFSNSRSEMNVSTLELGDSALYLCASSEIQGRTETQYFGPGTRLLVL.

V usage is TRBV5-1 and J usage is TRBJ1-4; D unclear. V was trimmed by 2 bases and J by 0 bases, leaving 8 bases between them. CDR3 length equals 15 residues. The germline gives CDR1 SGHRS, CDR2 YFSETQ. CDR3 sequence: CASSFGLTTNEKLFF. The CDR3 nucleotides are TGCGCCAGCAGCTTTGGACTGACAACTAATGAAAAACTGTTTTTT.

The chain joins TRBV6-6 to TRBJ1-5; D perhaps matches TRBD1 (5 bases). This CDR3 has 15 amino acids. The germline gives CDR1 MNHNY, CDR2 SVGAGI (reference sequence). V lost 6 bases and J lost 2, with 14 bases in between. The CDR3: CASRADGDGNQPQHF. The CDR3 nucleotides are TGTGCCAGCAGGGCTGACGGGGACGGCAATCAGCCCCAGCATTTT.

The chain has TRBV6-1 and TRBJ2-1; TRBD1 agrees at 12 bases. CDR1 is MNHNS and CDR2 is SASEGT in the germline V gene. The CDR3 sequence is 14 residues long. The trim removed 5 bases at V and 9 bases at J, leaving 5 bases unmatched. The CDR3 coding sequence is TGTGCCAGCAGTACCGGGACAGGGGGCAGTGAGCAGTTCTTC. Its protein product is CASSTGTGGSEQFF.

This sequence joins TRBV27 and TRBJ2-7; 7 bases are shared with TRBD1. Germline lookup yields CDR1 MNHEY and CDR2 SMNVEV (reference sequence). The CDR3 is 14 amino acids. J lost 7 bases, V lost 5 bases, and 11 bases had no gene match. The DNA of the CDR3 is TGTGCCAGCAGTGCCACCCGGGACAGCTCAGAGCAGTACTTC. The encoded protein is CASSATRDSSEQYF.

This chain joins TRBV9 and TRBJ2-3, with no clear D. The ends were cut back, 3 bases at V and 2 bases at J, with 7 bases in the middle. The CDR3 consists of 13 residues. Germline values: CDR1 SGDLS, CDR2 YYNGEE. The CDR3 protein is CASSGVVTDTQYF. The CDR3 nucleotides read TGTGCCAGCAGCGGGGTGGTCACAGATACGCAGTATTTT.

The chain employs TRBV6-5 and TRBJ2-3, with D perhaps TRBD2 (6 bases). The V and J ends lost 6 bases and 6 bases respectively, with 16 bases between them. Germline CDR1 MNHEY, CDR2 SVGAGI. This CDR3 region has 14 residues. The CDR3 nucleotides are TGTGCCAGCAGCCCCAGGAGGGGAGCGGATACGCAGTATTTT. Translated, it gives CASSPRRGADTQYF.

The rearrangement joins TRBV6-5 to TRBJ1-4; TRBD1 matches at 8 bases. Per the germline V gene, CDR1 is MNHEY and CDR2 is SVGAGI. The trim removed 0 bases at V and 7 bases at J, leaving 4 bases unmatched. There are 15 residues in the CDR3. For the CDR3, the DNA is TGTGCCAGCAGTTACTCGGGACAGGCGGGTGAAAAACTGTTTTTT. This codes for CASSYSGQAGEKLFF.

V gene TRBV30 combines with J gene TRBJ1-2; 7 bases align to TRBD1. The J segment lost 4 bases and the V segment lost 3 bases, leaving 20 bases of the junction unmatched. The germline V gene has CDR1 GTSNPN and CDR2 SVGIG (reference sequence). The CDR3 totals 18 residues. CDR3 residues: CAWRGGIGNRGSRYGYTF. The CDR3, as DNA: TGTGCCTGGAGGGGGGGGATTGGTAACAGGGGCTCTCGCTATGGCTACACCTTC.

CDR3 amino acids: CASSLGWLAGGNPVTDTQYF. The CDR3 DNA is TGTGCCAGCAGTCTCGGGTGGCTAGCGGGGGGGAACCCGGTCACAGATACGCAGTATTTT. The genes are TRBV27 and TRBJ2-3; 12 positions match TRBD2. The germline CDR1 and CDR2 sequences are MNHEY and SMNVEV (reference sequence). The CDR3 has 20 amino acids. J lost 2 bases, V lost 5 bases, and 17 bases had no gene match.

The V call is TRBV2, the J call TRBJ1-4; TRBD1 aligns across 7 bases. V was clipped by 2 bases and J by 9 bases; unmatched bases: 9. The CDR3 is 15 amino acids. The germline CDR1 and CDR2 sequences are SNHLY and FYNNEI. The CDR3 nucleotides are TGTGCCAGCAGTGAAACTAGGGGACAGAAGAAAAAACTGTTTTTT. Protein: CASSETRGQKKKLFF.

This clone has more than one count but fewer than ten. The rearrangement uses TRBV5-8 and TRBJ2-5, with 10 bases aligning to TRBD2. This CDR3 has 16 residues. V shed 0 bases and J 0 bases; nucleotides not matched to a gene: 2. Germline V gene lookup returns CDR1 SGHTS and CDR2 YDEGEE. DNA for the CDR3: TGTGCCAGCAGCTTGGGTAGCGGGGGGAACCAAGAGACCCAGTACTTC. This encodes CASSLGSGGNQETQYF. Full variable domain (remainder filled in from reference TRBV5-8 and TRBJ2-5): EAGVTQSPTHLIKTRGQQATLRCSPISGHTSVYWYQQALGLGLQFLLWYDEGEERNRGNFPPRFSGRQFPNYSSELNVNALELEDSALYLCASSLGSGGNQETQYFGPGTRLLVL.

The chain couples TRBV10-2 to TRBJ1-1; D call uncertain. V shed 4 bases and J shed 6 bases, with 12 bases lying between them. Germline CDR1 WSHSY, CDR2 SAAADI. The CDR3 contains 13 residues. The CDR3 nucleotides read TGCGCCAGCAGTGCAGTGCGGAGCGCTGAAGCTTTCTTT. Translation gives CASSAVRSAEAFF.